The source of this T cell receptor (beta chain) is a study of T cell repertoires in cytomegalovirus infection. There are 14 residues in the CDR3. Germline CDR1 is MDHEN and CDR2 is SYDVKM. The germline V and J ends were trimmed by 2 bases and 3 bases, with 8 bases remaining between them. Ten or more counts support this clonotype. TCRdb independently ran MiXCR on the reads; one entry per CDR3 protein. The sample holds about 310,000 distinct CDR3 sequences, roughly 15% seen once. Sequenced material: PBMCs. The receptor comes from a human donor in good health (CMV status not recorded). Some clones in this sample may be carry-over from other donors' samples. The V gene is TRBV28, the J gene TRBJ1-3; D unclear. For the CDR3, the DNA is TGTGCCAGCAGTTTACAAGCGGGTGGAAACACCATATATTTT. Encoded protein: CASSLQAGGNTIYF.